A selection of T cell receptor beta chains follows, all from one sample in a study of neurological immune-mediated disorders. Each CDR3 protein is one row after TCRdb ran MiXCR on the 5' RACE reads. The sample has more than 45,000 distinct CDR3 sequences; around 3.4% are singletons. Material for sequencing was PBMCs. Every receptor here comes from a woman aged 25 to 45 with multiple sclerosis. Each CDR3 is given with its conserved first and last residue.

J gene: TRBJ2-7
V gene: TRBV6-6
CDR3 protein: CASSSRGSGPYEQYF

J gene: TRBJ1-1
V gene: TRBV5-1
CDR3 protein: CASSWSAGALTEAFF

J gene: TRBJ1-2
V gene: TRBV6-5
CDR3 protein: CASSYSSSGRPGYTF

J gene: TRBJ1-6
V gene: TRBV5-1
CDR3 protein: CASSLEGLRSGSPLHF

J gene: TRBJ2-1
V gene: TRBV20-1
CDR3 protein: CSARDRDRDYNEQFF

J gene: TRBJ2-5
V gene: TRBV7-9
CDR3 protein: CASSLVALETQYF

J gene: TRBJ2-1
V gene: TRBV15
CDR3 protein: CATSRGRDGYFNEQFF

J gene: TRBJ2-7
V gene: TRBV5-1
CDR3 protein: CASSFTGFYEQYF

J gene: TRBJ2-4
V gene: TRBV20-1
CDR3 protein: CSARDQEASGRTSTNIQYF

J gene: TRBJ2-1
V gene: TRBV20-1
CDR3 protein: CSASLLRDEQFF